This is a list of T cell receptor beta chains from one sample in a study of blood T cell repertoires in COVID-19. Sequenced by immunoSEQ multiplex PCR; TCRdb stores in-frame clones only, minus some. The data show approximately 300,000 clones, with roughly 88% seen just once and about 3.9% held by the top ten. The material sequenced was peripheral blood. These receptors originate from a woman aged 45-60 years with active or convalescent COVID-19. Both conserved end residues are part of each CDR3. Each record gives: J gene, clone size, V gene, D gene, CDR3 DNA, CDR3 protein. D genes are given only for firm matches. The size of a clone is reported for some rows only, either as once, few or many, or as a class for expanded clones.

j_call: TRBJ1-1
clone_size: .
v_call: TRBV28
d_call: TRBD1
cdr3_nt: TGTGCCAGCGGCAGGGGACAGACTGAAGCTTTCTTT
cdr3_aa: CASGRGQTEAFF

j_call: TRBJ2-7
clone_size: .
v_call: TRBV4-2
d_call: TRBD1
cdr3_nt: TGTGCCAGCAGCTCCCCTCGCCCCTTCGGGACAGGTGACCACGAGCAGTACTTC
cdr3_aa: CASSSPRPFGTGDHEQYF

j_call: TRBJ1-2
clone_size: .
v_call: TRBV18
d_call: TRBD1
cdr3_nt: TGTGCCAGCTCGGACGTCGTAGGGACAGGGGCAGGCTACACCTTC
cdr3_aa: CASSDVVGTGAGYTF

j_call: TRBJ1-1
clone_size: .
v_call: TRBV7-6
d_call: .
cdr3_nt: TGTGCCAGCAGCTTATCGGGGAATGTCGTGAACACTGAAGCTTTCTTT
cdr3_aa: CASSLSGNVVNTEAFF

j_call: TRBJ2-2
clone_size: .
v_call: TRBV29-1
d_call: TRBD1
cdr3_nt: TGCAGCGTTGTGGGGACAGGGGCCACCGGGGAGCTGTTTTTT
cdr3_aa: CSVVGTGATGELFF

j_call: TRBJ1-2
clone_size: few
v_call: TRBV4-1
d_call: .
cdr3_nt: TGCGCCAGCAGCCATTCGTCTGATGGCTACACCTTC
cdr3_aa: CASSHSSDGYTF

j_call: TRBJ2-7
clone_size: .
v_call: TRBV27
d_call: .
cdr3_nt: TGTGCCAGCAGTAAAGACAGAGGAGGGTACGAGCAGTACTTC
cdr3_aa: CASSKDRGGYEQYF

j_call: TRBJ1-5
clone_size: .
v_call: TRBV9
d_call: TRBD1
cdr3_nt: TGTGCCAGCAGCGCGGGGACAGGGAGCCGAGCCAGGCTGCATTTT
cdr3_aa: CASSAGTGSRARLHF

j_call: TRBJ2-3
clone_size: .
v_call: TRBV29-1
d_call: TRBD2
cdr3_nt: TGCAGCGCATCCGGGACTACTACGCAAGCAGATACGCAGTATTTT
cdr3_aa: CSASGTTTQADTQYF

j_call: TRBJ1-1
clone_size: .
v_call: TRBV4-2
d_call: TRBD1
cdr3_nt: TGTGCCAGCAGCTACCCAGGGGGACAGGGGGCGCCGAACACTGAAGCTTTCTTT
cdr3_aa: CASSYPGGQGAPNTEAFF

j_call: TRBJ1-1
clone_size: .
v_call: TRBV6-5
d_call: TRBD1
cdr3_nt: TGTGCCAGCAGTTGGACAGGCACTGAAGCTTTCTTT
cdr3_aa: CASSWTGTEAFF

j_call: TRBJ1-6
clone_size: once
v_call: TRBV7-5
d_call: .
cdr3_nt: TGTGCCAGAAGATCGGCAGGGGGATTTTTTCAAGTGGGTTCACCCCTCCACTTT
cdr3_aa: CARRSAGGFFQVGSPLHF

j_call: TRBJ2-5
clone_size: once
v_call: TRBV6-5
d_call: TRBD2
cdr3_nt: TGTGCCAGCAGTTACGACGGACTAGCGGGAGACGAGACCCAGTACTTC
cdr3_aa: CASSYDGLAGDETQYF

j_call: TRBJ1-2
clone_size: .
v_call: TRBV12-3/TRBV12-4
d_call: TRBD1
cdr3_nt: TGTGCCAGCAGTTTAAGACAGGGGAGTGGCTACACCTTC
cdr3_aa: CASSLRQGSGYTF

j_call: TRBJ2-5
clone_size: .
v_call: TRBV2
d_call: .
cdr3_nt: TGTGCCAGCAGTGAGAACAGGCAAGAGACCCAGTACTTC
cdr3_aa: CASSENRQETQYF

j_call: TRBJ1-2
clone_size: .
v_call: TRBV4-3
d_call: .
cdr3_nt: TGCGCCAGCAGCCAAGATCAATGGCCATACACCTTC
cdr3_aa: CASSQDQWPYTF

j_call: TRBJ1-5
clone_size: .
v_call: TRBV5-1
d_call: TRBD1
cdr3_nt: TGCGCCAGCAGCCCCGGACAGGGCAATCAGCCCCAGCATTTT
cdr3_aa: CASSPGQGNQPQHF

j_call: TRBJ2-7
clone_size: .
v_call: TRBV6-1
d_call: .
cdr3_nt: TGTGCCAGCAGTGAAGAGCCTAGATCCTACGAGCAGTACTTC
cdr3_aa: CASSEEPRSYEQYF

j_call: TRBJ2-7
clone_size: once
v_call: TRBV4-2
d_call: .
cdr3_nt: TGTGCCAGCAGCCAAGAGTTAGTTACAGGCCCCGAGCAGTACTTC
cdr3_aa: CASSQELVTGPEQYF

j_call: TRBJ2-7
clone_size: few
v_call: TRBV28
d_call: TRBD2
cdr3_nt: TGTGCCAGCAGACCCTCGGGACTAGGATTCTACGAGCAGTACTTC
cdr3_aa: CASRPSGLGFYEQYF

j_call: TRBJ1-1
clone_size: .
v_call: TRBV19
d_call: .
cdr3_nt: TGTGCCAGTAGTATTCCCCCGAGTACTGAAGCTTTCTTT
cdr3_aa: CASSIPPSTEAFF

j_call: TRBJ2-7
clone_size: .
v_call: TRBV28
d_call: TRBD2
cdr3_nt: TGTGCCAGCAGTCCGACTATACCCCAAGCGGGAGTCTACGAGCAGTACTTC
cdr3_aa: CASSPTIPQAGVYEQYF

j_call: TRBJ1-3
clone_size: .
v_call: TRBV9
d_call: .
cdr3_nt: TGTGCCAGCAGCGAACAAGGGAGCTCTGGAAACACCATATATTTT
cdr3_aa: CASSEQGSSGNTIYF

j_call: TRBJ2-5
clone_size: .
v_call: TRBV11-3
d_call: TRBD1
cdr3_nt: TGTGCCAGCAGCTTAGGGGTCGCGGGACAGGGGATGGAGACCCAGTACTTC
cdr3_aa: CASSLGVAGQGMETQYF

j_call: TRBJ1-5
clone_size: .
v_call: TRBV28
d_call: .
cdr3_nt: TGTGCCAGCGATAGGGGGTCGCCCTGGCCCCAGCATTTT
cdr3_aa: CASDRGSPWPQHF

j_call: TRBJ2-1
clone_size: .
v_call: TRBV9
d_call: TRBD2
cdr3_nt: TGTGCCAGCAGCCCCCGGGTAAGCGGGGGTCAAGAGCAGTTCTTC
cdr3_aa: CASSPRVSGGQEQFF

j_call: TRBJ1-3
clone_size: once
v_call: TRBV7-6
d_call: TRBD1
cdr3_nt: TGTGCCAGCAGCACCGGGACAGGGACGGGAAACACCATATATTTT
cdr3_aa: CASSTGTGTGNTIYF

j_call: TRBJ2-7
clone_size: few
v_call: TRBV4-1
d_call: .
cdr3_nt: TGCGCCAGCAGCCCTGGGACTCGGAGTCGGGGGAGATCCTACGAGCAGTACTTC
cdr3_aa: CASSPGTRSRGRSYEQYF

j_call: TRBJ1-1
clone_size: .
v_call: TRBV10-1
d_call: .
cdr3_nt: TGCGCCGGCCAGGGGAACACTGAAGCTTTCTTT
cdr3_aa: CAGQGNTEAFF

j_call: TRBJ1-6
clone_size: .
v_call: TRBV27
d_call: .
cdr3_nt: TGTGCCAGCTGGGGGCAGCCGTATAATTCACCCCTCCACTTT
cdr3_aa: CASWGQPYNSPLHF

j_call: TRBJ2-7
clone_size: few
v_call: TRBV2
d_call: TRBD2
cdr3_nt: TGTGCCAGCAGAGTAGCGGGAGGATACGAGCAGTACTTC
cdr3_aa: CASRVAGGYEQYF

j_call: TRBJ1-5
clone_size: .
v_call: TRBV19
d_call: .
cdr3_nt: TGTGCCAGTAGTTTAGGGGCTGCTAGCAATCAGCCCCAGCATTTT
cdr3_aa: CASSLGAASNQPQHF

j_call: TRBJ1-2
clone_size: .
v_call: TRBV27
d_call: .
cdr3_nt: TGTGCCAGCGCGTTGTCCAGGCCCTATGGCTACACCTTC
cdr3_aa: CASALSRPYGYTF

j_call: TRBJ1-6
clone_size: .
v_call: TRBV27
d_call: TRBD1
cdr3_nt: TGTGCCAGCAGTCCCCCTCCGGGACAGGGATCCTATAATTCACCCCTCCACTTT
cdr3_aa: CASSPPPGQGSYNSPLHF

j_call: TRBJ2-2
clone_size: .
v_call: TRBV11-2
d_call: .
cdr3_nt: TGTGCCAGCAGCCCATCGGGAGACAGGGTTGTCCCCGGGGAGCTGTTTTTT
cdr3_aa: CASSPSGDRVVPGELFF

j_call: TRBJ2-1
clone_size: .
v_call: TRBV11-2
d_call: .
cdr3_nt: TGTGCCAGCAGCTCCATGGAGGGGTTATCTCGATACAATGAGCAGTTCTTC
cdr3_aa: CASSSMEGLSRYNEQFF

j_call: TRBJ1-2
clone_size: once
v_call: TRBV24-1
d_call: .
cdr3_nt: TGTGCCACCAGTGATTTTTCCGGGGACTATGGCTACACCTTC
cdr3_aa: CATSDFSGDYGYTF

j_call: TRBJ1-2
clone_size: .
v_call: TRBV9
d_call: .
cdr3_nt: TGTGCCAGCAGCGTAGATCCGGGGGGCCGTGGCTACACCTTC
cdr3_aa: CASSVDPGGRGYTF

j_call: TRBJ1-6
clone_size: .
v_call: TRBV5-4
d_call: TRBD1
cdr3_nt: TGTGCCAGCAGCATATTGGACAGGGACAGGTCACCCCTCCACTTT
cdr3_aa: CASSILDRDRSPLHF

j_call: TRBJ2-3
clone_size: .
v_call: TRBV19
d_call: TRBD2
cdr3_nt: TGTGCCAGTAGGAAGAGCGGGAGTGTGGATACGCAGTATTTT
cdr3_aa: CASRKSGSVDTQYF

j_call: TRBJ1-1
clone_size: .
v_call: TRBV14
d_call: .
cdr3_nt: TGTGCCAGCAGCCCTACAGGGAATAGCCCTGAAGCTTTCTTT
cdr3_aa: CASSPTGNSPEAFF

j_call: TRBJ2-7
clone_size: once
v_call: TRBV6-5
d_call: TRBD1
cdr3_nt: TGTGCCAGCAGTTACTTTACAGGGGTGGACGAGCAGTACTTC
cdr3_aa: CASSYFTGVDEQYF

j_call: TRBJ1-5
clone_size: .
v_call: TRBV7-2
d_call: TRBD1
cdr3_nt: TGTGCCAGCAGCTTAGACAGGGGGCAAGGGCAGCCCCAGCATTTT
cdr3_aa: CASSLDRGQGQPQHF

j_call: TRBJ2-1
clone_size: .
v_call: TRBV20-1
d_call: .
cdr3_nt: TGCAGTGCTGCGAATAATGAGCAGTTCTTC
cdr3_aa: CSAANNEQFF

j_call: TRBJ2-7
clone_size: .
v_call: TRBV6-2/TRBV6-3
d_call: .
cdr3_nt: TGTGCCAGCAGCTTCCAGGGAAGGCTCTACGAGCAGTACTTC
cdr3_aa: CASSFQGRLYEQYF

j_call: TRBJ2-7
clone_size: .
v_call: TRBV24-1
d_call: TRBD2
cdr3_nt: TGTGCCACCAGTGGTTGGGCTAGCGGGAGGCACGAGCAGTACTTC
cdr3_aa: CATSGWASGRHEQYF

j_call: TRBJ1-4
clone_size: .
v_call: TRBV4-3
d_call: TRBD1
cdr3_nt: TGCGCCAGCAGCCCCCACCTTGGACAGGGGTCCAATGAAAAACTGTTTTTT
cdr3_aa: CASSPHLGQGSNEKLFF

j_call: TRBJ1-2
clone_size: .
v_call: TRBV19
d_call: TRBD1
cdr3_nt: TGTGCCAGCTCGGACAGGGCTGGCTATGGCTACACCTTC
cdr3_aa: CASSDRAGYGYTF